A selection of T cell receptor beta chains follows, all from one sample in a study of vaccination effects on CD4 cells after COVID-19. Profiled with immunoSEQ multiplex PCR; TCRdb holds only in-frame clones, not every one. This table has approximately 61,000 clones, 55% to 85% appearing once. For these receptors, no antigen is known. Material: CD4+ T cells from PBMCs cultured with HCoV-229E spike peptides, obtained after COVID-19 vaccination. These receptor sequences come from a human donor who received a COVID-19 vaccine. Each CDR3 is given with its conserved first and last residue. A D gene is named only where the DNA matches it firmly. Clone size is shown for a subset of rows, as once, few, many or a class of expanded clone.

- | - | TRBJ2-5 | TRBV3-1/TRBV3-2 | TGTGCCAGCAGCCCAACTGCAGGGGGGCGGGTGACCCAGTACTTC | CASSPTAGGRVTQYF
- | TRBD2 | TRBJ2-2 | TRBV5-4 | TGTGCCAGCAGCTTGGACAAGACTAGCGGGACGACCGGGGAGCTGTTTTTT | CASSLDKTSGTTGELFF
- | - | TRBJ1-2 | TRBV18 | TGTGCCAGCTCACCGACAGAGGCATATGGCTACACCTTC | CASSPTEAYGYTF
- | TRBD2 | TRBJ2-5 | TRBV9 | TGTGCCAGCAGCGTAGCGGCGGGGGGGCTACAAGAGACCCAGTACTTC | CASSVAAGGLQETQYF
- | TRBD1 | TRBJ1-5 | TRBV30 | TGTGCCTGGAGTGGACGACAGGGGAGTCAGCCCCAGCATTTT | CAWSGRQGSQPQHF
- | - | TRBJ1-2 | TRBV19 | TGTGCCAGTAGTGCTGACAGGCTATTTAACTATGGCTACACCTTC | CASSADRLFNYGYTF
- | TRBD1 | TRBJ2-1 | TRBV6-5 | TGTGCCAGCAGTTCGGGACAGCACAATGAGCAGTTCTTC | CASSSGQHNEQFF
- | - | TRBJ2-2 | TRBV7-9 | TGTGCCAGCAGCTATCTTACGAGCACCGGGGAGCTGTTTTTT | CASSYLTSTGELFF
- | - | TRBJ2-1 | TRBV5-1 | TGCGCCAGCACACCGGACCCTGTATCCTACAATGAGCAGTTCTTC | CASTPDPVSYNEQFF
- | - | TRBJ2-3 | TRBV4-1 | TGCGCCAGCAGCCCAGCCCCTCTGGATACGCAGTATTTT | CASSPAPLDTQYF
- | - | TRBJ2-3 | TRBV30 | TGTGCCTGGAGGGGGTTGGGGCTTGATACGCAGTATTTT | CAWRGLGLDTQYF
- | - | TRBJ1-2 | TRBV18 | TGTGCCAGCTCACCAGCCCGGGTGAACTATGGCTACACCTTC | CASSPARVNYGYTF
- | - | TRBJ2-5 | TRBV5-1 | TGCGCCAGCAGCTTGCTACCCCCCAAGGAGACCCAGTACTTC | CASSLLPPKETQYF
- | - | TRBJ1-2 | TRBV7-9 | TGTGCCAGCAGCCGAGGAGAACCTAACTATGGCTACACCTTC | CASSRGEPNYGYTF
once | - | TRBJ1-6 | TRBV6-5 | TGTGCCAGCAGTTACGGGACCGGATATAATTCACCCCTCCACTTT | CASSYGTGYNSPLHF
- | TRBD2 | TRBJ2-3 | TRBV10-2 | TGCGCCAGCAGCCCGGTAGCGGGGGAGTACGGTACGCAGTATTTT | CASSPVAGEYGTQYF
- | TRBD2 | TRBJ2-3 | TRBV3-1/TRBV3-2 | TGTGCCAGCAGCCAGGGACTAGTAGGGTCAGATACGCAGTATTTT | CASSQGLVGSDTQYF
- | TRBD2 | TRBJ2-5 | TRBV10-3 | TGTGCCATCAGTGAAGCTAGCGGGGGCGGAGAGACCCAGTACTTC | CAISEASGGGETQYF
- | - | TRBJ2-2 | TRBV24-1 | TGTGCCACCAGTGATCCCCGGTCGGGGAACACCGGGGAGCTGTTTTTT | CATSDPRSGNTGELFF
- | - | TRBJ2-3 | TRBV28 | TGTGCCAGCAGTTCTCCGCGCGGATTACTTTACTCCACAGATACGCAGTATTTT | CASSSPRGLLYSTDTQYF
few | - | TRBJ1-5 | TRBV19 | TGTGCCAGTAGGAAGACAGATTATAGCAATCAGCCCCAGCATTTT | CASRKTDYSNQPQHF
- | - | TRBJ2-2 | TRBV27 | TGTGCCAGCAGTAGAACAGGGACAAGCGCGAACACCGGGGAGCTGTTTTTT | CASSRTGTSANTGELFF
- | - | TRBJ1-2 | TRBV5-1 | TGCGCCAGCAGCTGGGTGTCCCAGGTCGGGGATGGCTACACCTTC | CASSWVSQVGDGYTF
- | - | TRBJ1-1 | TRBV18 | TGTGCCAGCTCACTCTCCGCAGGGAAGGACACTGAAGCTTTCTTT | CASSLSAGKDTEAFF
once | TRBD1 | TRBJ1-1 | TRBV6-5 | TGTGCCAGCAGTTCTGACAGGGGCACTGAAGCTTTCTTT | CASSSDRGTEAFF
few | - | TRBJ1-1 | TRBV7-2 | TGTGCCAGCAGCTCGTTCTTATCGAACACTGAAGCTTTCTTT | CASSSFLSNTEAFF
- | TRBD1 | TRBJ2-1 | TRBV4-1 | TGCGCCAGCAGCCTAAGACAGGCGGACAGGGGCTACAATGAGCAGTTCTTC | CASSLRQADRGYNEQFF
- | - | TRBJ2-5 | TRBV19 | TGTGCCAGTAGTACCGAGGGGTGGATCCAGTACTTC | CASSTEGWIQYF
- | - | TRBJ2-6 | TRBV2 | TGTGCCAGCGCAACGGGCTCTGGGGCCAACGTCCTGACTTTC | CASATGSGANVLTF
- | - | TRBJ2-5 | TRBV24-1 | TGTGCCACCAGTAGAAACCAAGAGACCCAGTACTTC | CATSRNQETQYF
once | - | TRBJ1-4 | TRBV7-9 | TGTGCCAGCAGGTACAGGGCCTCCTCCGAAAAACTGTTTTTT | CASRYRASSEKLFF
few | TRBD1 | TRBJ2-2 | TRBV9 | TGTGCCAGCTCCGGGACAGTGAACACCGGGGAGCTGTTTTTT | CASSGTVNTGELFF
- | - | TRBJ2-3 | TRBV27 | TGTGCCAGCAGCAACAGGGACGGCACAGATACGCAGTATTTT | CASSNRDGTDTQYF
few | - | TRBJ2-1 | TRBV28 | TGTGCCAGCAGTTTAAAGTCAACTCGGAGGCCGTTCTTC | CASSLKSTRRPFF
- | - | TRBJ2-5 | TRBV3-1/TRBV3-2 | TGTGCCAGCAGCCGAGGGGAGACCCAGTACTTC | CASSRGETQYF
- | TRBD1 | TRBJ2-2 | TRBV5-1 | TGCGCCAGCAGCCCAGGACAGGGAGCCGGGGAGCTGTTTTTT | CASSPGQGAGELFF
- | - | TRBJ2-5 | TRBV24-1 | TGTGCCACCAGTGATTACGGGACTGGAGAGACCCAGTACTTC | CATSDYGTGETQYF
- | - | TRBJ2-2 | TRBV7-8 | TGTGCCAGCAGCTTAGGAAGGACAACTCCTTTGTCCGGGGAGCTGTTTTTT | CASSLGRTTPLSGELFF
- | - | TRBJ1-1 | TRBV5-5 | TGTGCCAGCAGCCCGGGGGGAATACTCGGGGCTTTCTTT | CASSPGGILGAFF
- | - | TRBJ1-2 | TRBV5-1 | TGCGCCAGCAGCTTGTCGGGGGCTGGCTACACCTTC | CASSLSGAGYTF
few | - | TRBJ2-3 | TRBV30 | TGTGCCTGGAGTCCGAGGGATACGCAGTATTTT | CAWSPRDTQYF